This is a list of T cell receptor beta chains from one sample in a study of OX40 agonist ivuxolimab in advanced cancers. Assay used: immunoSEQ multiplex PCR; TCRdb lists only in-frame clones, some missing. Among around 77,000 clones, about 90% were seen once, and the ten largest hold approximately 2.4%. The material sequenced was CD4+ or CD8+ T cells sorted from blood, taken in a trial of the OX40 agonist ivuxolimab. The receptors originated from an adult with an advanced solid tumor such as melanoma, head and neck, liver or kidney cancer. CDR3s include the opening cysteine and the closing phenylalanine or tryptophan.

J: TRBJ1-4
V: TRBV5-1
CDR3: CASSPGQGREKLFF

J: TRBJ1-3
V: TRBV7-9
CDR3: CASSPGNTIYF

J: TRBJ1-1
V: TRBV11-2
CDR3: CASSVLLGLETRNEAFF

J: TRBJ1-2
V: TRBV2
CDR3: CASSAGTSYGYTF

J: TRBJ2-3
V: TRBV7-8
CDR3: CASSLNSYTDTQYF

J: TRBJ1-6
V: TRBV2
CDR3: CATPAGSERGNSPLHF

J: TRBJ1-1
V: TRBV5-6
CDR3: CASSFSDRRNTEAFF

J: TRBJ2-1
V: TRBV19
CDR3: CASSIEGSSYNEQFF

J: TRBJ2-2
V: TRBV7-8
CDR3: CASSIQGLAGELFF

J: TRBJ1-2
V: TRBV2
CDR3: CASSVRDYGYTF

J: TRBJ2-2
V: TRBV2
CDR3: CASSPPSGARNTGELFF

J: TRBJ2-7
V: TRBV7-9
CDR3: CASSPRGGEAEQYF

J: TRBJ2-3
V: TRBV4-1
CDR3: CASSRSSGGGSATDTQYF

J: TRBJ2-5
V: TRBV5-1
CDR3: CASSSWGQSQETQYF

J: TRBJ2-5
V: TRBV11-2
CDR3: CASSSGTRETQYF

J: TRBJ1-5
V: TRBV18
CDR3: CASSPSGAPGQPQHF

J: TRBJ2-2
V: TRBV5-1
CDR3: CASSLGEQNTGELFF

J: TRBJ1-6
V: TRBV18
CDR3: CASSPRSSNSPLHF

J: TRBJ1-1
V: TRBV28
CDR3: CASSGPSTEAFF

J: TRBJ2-3
V: TRBV4-2
CDR3: CASGPRPDTQYF

J: TRBJ2-3
V: TRBV4-2
CDR3: CASSLYRLAGVAGTDTQYF

J: TRBJ1-1
V: TRBV18
CDR3: CASSPPVNTEAFF

J: TRBJ2-3
V: TRBV5-1
CDR3: CASHGTSGGDTDTQYF

J: TRBJ1-4
V: TRBV5-4
CDR3: CASSLERGANEKLFF

J: TRBJ2-2
V: TRBV18
CDR3: CASSSTSGKLSTGELFF

J: TRBJ1-2
V: TRBV7-2
CDR3: CASSSRAGGNYGYTF

J: TRBJ2-7
V: TRBV5-1
CDR3: CASTPGPPVAEQYF

J: TRBJ1-3
V: TRBV6-1
CDR3: CASRWTVEDTIYF

J: TRBJ2-3
V: TRBV19
CDR3: CASSIAGTTTDTQYF

J: TRBJ1-1
V: TRBV30
CDR3: CAWSPDRVKDTEAFF

J: TRBJ1-1
V: TRBV6-5
CDR3: CASGLWRGTEAFF

J: TRBJ1-3
V: TRBV10-3
CDR3: CAISESLGQGRRNTIYF

J: TRBJ2-7
V: TRBV28
CDR3: CASSPHRWGHEQYF

J: TRBJ1-4
V: TRBV7-2
CDR3: CASSLVVGEKLFF

J: TRBJ1-1
V: TRBV28
CDR3: CASKTTDTEAFF